These 22 T cell receptor beta chains were sequenced from one sample in a study of T cell responses to AZD1222 COVID-19 vaccine. Libraries were prepared by immunoSEQ multiplex PCR; TCRdb keeps only in-frame clonotypes and omits some of them. The sample shows more than 110,000 clones, more than 85% of them seen only once. Specimen: peripheral blood, collected on day 0 of AZD1222 vaccination. These receptors were collected from an adult in good health.

The chain couples TRBV2 to TRBJ2-1, with D uncertain. CDR1 is SNHLY and CDR2 is FYNNEI in the germline V gene. Trimming left V 5 bases short and J 9 bases short, with 14 bases between. The CDR3 is 13 residues long. In DNA, the CDR3 is TGTGCCAGCAGTCCAAACAAACGCAGTGAGCAGTTCTTC. This gives the protein CASSPNKRSEQFF.

V is TRBV19 and J is TRBJ1-2, with D hard to call. Between the trimmed V and J ends, which lost 6 bases and 4 bases, there was a span of 9 bases. CDR3 length: 12 amino acids. The germline gives CDR1 LNHDA, CDR2 SQIVND (reference sequence). CDR3 protein: CASSWGGYGYTF. The DNA of the CDR3 is TGTGCCAGTAGCTGGGGAGGCTATGGCTACACCTTC.

The chain uses TRBV12-3 or TRBV12-4 and TRBJ1-2; no firm D call. CDR3 length equals 12 residues. V shed 3 bases and J shed 7 bases, with 9 bases lying between them. The CDR3 loop reads CASSFSAGGYTF. The CDR3 region has the DNA TGTGCCAGCAGTTTCTCGGCGGGTGGCTACACCTTC.

This chain links TRBV20-1 with TRBJ2-1; 10 bases agree with TRBD2. After removal of 3 bases from V and 9 bases from J, the junction contained 11 bases not matched to a gene. Germline values: CDR1 DFQATT, CDR2 SNEGSKA (reference sequence). The CDR3 length is 15 residues. The CDR3 DNA is TGCAGTGCTAGTTTGGCTAGCGGGAGCTCAAGTGAGCAGTTCTTC. It is translated as CSASLASGSSSEQFF.

The chain combines TRBV27 with TRBJ2-1; 8 positions match TRBD1. The V and J ends lost 6 bases and 3 bases, in that order; junction bases with no gene match: 10. This CDR3 is built from 16 residues. CDR1 and CDR2 from the germline V gene are MNHEY and SMNVEV (reference sequence). The CDR3 coding sequence is TGTGCCAGCAGGACCTTCGGGACAGGAGTCTACAATGAGCAGTTCTTC. This gives the protein CASRTFGTGVYNEQFF.

The CDR3 protein is CATSRDRAATNEKLFF. The CDR3, as DNA: TGTGCCACCAGCAGAGATAGGGCTGCAACTAATGAAAAACTGTTTTTT. The J gene is TRBJ1-4, the V gene TRBV15; D remains ambiguous. CDR1 and CDR2 (germline): LNHNV, YYDKDF (reference sequence). The CDR3 has 16 amino acids. V lost 0 bases and J 0 bases, leaving 8 bases between the germline ends.

The gene calls are TRBV29-1 and TRBJ2-1; D not resolved. CDR3 length: 11 residues. The germline V gene encodes CDR1 SQVTM and CDR2 ANQGSEA. V gave up 7 bases and J gave up 4 bases, with 8 bases separating them. Written as DNA, the CDR3 is TGCAGCGCAGTAGGGTACAATGAGCAGTTCTTC. Translating it yields CSAVGYNEQFF.

The rearrangement uses TRBV2 and TRBJ2-7; 11 bases are a match to TRBD2. This CDR3 has 13 residues. CDR1 is SNHLY and CDR2 is FYNNEI in the germline V gene. Trimming took 7 bases from V and 5 from J; bases not matched to a gene: 4. The DNA for the CDR3 is TGTGCCAGCAAACTAGCGGGAGCTGACGAGCAGTACTTC. This sequence encodes CASKLAGADEQYF. Combining the CDR3 with reference TRBV2 and TRBJ2-7 gives the whole variable domain EPEVTQTPSHQVTQMGQEVILRCVPISNHLYFYWYRQILGQKVEFLVSFYNNEISEKSEIFDDQFSVERPDGSNFTLKIRSTKLEDSAMYFCASKLAGADEQYFGPGTRLTVT.

This clone is a singleton in its sample. This sequence joins TRBV11-2 and TRBJ2-2; D may be TRBD1 (8 bases). This CDR3 is built from 15 residues. Trimming left V 5 bases short and J 6 bases short, with 16 bases between. CDR1 is SGHAT, CDR2 FQNNGV, per germline. The DNA of the CDR3 is TGTGCCAGCAGCCAACGACAGGGGAGGGCCGGGGAGCTGTTTTTT. Its protein product is CASSQRQGRAGELFF.

The V and J genes are TRBV5-1 and TRBJ2-7; the D gene could be TRBD1 or TRBD2 (5 bases each). This CDR3 contains 12 residues. V lost 0 bases and J 6 bases, leaving 7 bases between the germline ends. The germline gives CDR1 SGHRS, CDR2 YFSETQ. CDR3 coding DNA: TGCGCCAGCAGCTTGGCCGGGACCGAGCAGTACTTC. It codes for CASSLAGTEQYF.

With respect to this clone: Within the sample, other DNA sequences also encode this same CDR3. This chain links TRBV6-2 or TRBV6-3 with TRBJ2-2; D is unclear. The V gene's germline CDR1 is MNHEY and CDR2 SVGEGT. This CDR3 has 11 amino acids. The V end was cut by 6 bases, the J end by 8 bases, with 7 bases between. As DNA, the CDR3 is TGTGCCAGCAGCCCGAGGGGGGAGCTGTTTTTT. This gives the protein CASSPRGELFF.

V usage is TRBV4-3 and J usage is TRBJ2-1; 11 bases agree with TRBD2. The germline V gene encodes CDR1 LGHNA and CDR2 YSLEER. The CDR3 runs to 18 residues. With V trimmed by 0 bases and J by 7 bases, 11 bases remained unmatched. CDR3 residues: CASSQDQGSGGARNEQFF. The CDR3 DNA sequence: TGCGCCAGCAGCCAAGATCAGGGTAGCGGGGGGGCTAGAAATGAGCAGTTCTTC.

The rearrangement uses TRBV24-1 and TRBJ1-1, with 8 bases lining up with TRBD1. Germline CDR1 reads KGHDR; CDR2 reads SFDVKD. The CDR3 is made up of 12 amino acids. After removal of 2 bases from V and 12 bases from J, the junction contained 4 bases not matched to a gene. CDR3 coding DNA: TGTGCCACCAGTGATTCAGGGGGCACAACTTTCTTT. It translates to CATSDSGGTTFF.

The chain recombines TRBV28 with TRBJ1-1; 7 bases are a match to TRBD1. J lost 10 bases, V lost 10 bases, and 18 bases had no gene match. Looked up from germline, CDR1 is MDHEN and CDR2 is SYDVKM. The CDR3 is 14 residues long. The CDR3 is CATSTGQSGPGAFF. CDR3 DNA: TGTGCCACCTCGACGGGACAGTCGGGGCCGGGAGCTTTCTTT.

The genes are TRBV6-5 and TRBJ1-2, with D uncertain. Germline CDR1 MNHEY, CDR2 SVGAGI. V dropped 10 bases and J dropped 7 bases, with 13 bases sitting between them. This CDR3 is 11 amino acids long. This CDR3 reads CATRAAGGYTF. For the CDR3, the DNA is TGTGCCACTCGGGCGGCAGGTGGCTACACCTTC.

This chain connects TRBV11-3 to TRBJ1-3; D is uncertain. The CDR3 has 10 residues. Trimming pared 4 bases from V and 9 bases from J, leaving 4 bases between. Germline values: CDR1 SGHNT, CDR2 YENEEA. The DNA of the CDR3 is TGTGCCAGCAGCTATAGCACCATATATTTT. Its protein is CASSYSTIYF.

The chain couples TRBV7-3 to TRBJ1-2; no clear D gene. Between the trimmed V and J ends, which lost 3 bases and 8 bases, there was a span of 13 bases. This CDR3 region has 13 residues. Germline V lookup: CDR1 SGHTA, CDR2 FQGTGA. CDR3 sequence: CASSFNTGGGYTF. The CDR3 DNA reads TGTGCCAGCAGCTTTAATACGGGCGGAGGCTACACCTTC.

The chain is built from TRBV3-1 (or the pseudogene TRBV3-2) and TRBJ2-5, with 10 bases fitting TRBD1. With 4 bases clipped from V and 4 bases from J, the junction kept 9 bases outside the gene matches. The CDR3 consists of 16 residues. Germline-derived CDR1 and CDR2 are LGHDT and YNNKEL (reference sequence). The CDR3 coding sequence is TGTGCCAGCAGCCTAGGGTTCGGGACAGGGGTAGAGACCCAGTACTTC. It codes for CASSLGFGTGVETQYF.

The chain is built from TRBV5-6 and TRBJ2-6, with D possibly TRBD1 on 6 matching bases. Germline CDR1 and CDR2: SGHDT and YYEEEE. Trimming shortened V by 2 bases and J by 1 base, and 10 bases separated the two germline ends. This CDR3 has 16 amino acids. CDR3 DNA sequence: TGTGCCAGCAGCTTCCTGAGGGGGTCTGGGGCCAACGTCCTGACTTTC. It encodes CASSFLRGSGANVLTF.

This clone was seen only once. V and J are TRBV6-5 and TRBJ1-4; 12 bases line up with TRBD1. Germline-derived CDR1 and CDR2 are MNHEY and SVGAGI. V trimming: 5 bases; J trimming: 8 bases; junction bases outside the gene matches: 6. The CDR3 consists of 15 residues. DNA of the CDR3: TGTGCCAGCAGTACCACCGGGACAGGGGGCGAAAAACTGTTTTTT. It yields the protein CASSTTGTGGEKLFF.

CDR3 region: CASSELENTEAFF. The CDR3, as DNA: TGTGCCAGCAGTGAATTGGAGAACACTGAAGCTTTCTTT. The chain has TRBV2 and TRBJ1-1; D not resolved. The CDR3 covers 13 residues. Trimming took off 2 bases at V and 1 base at J, with 5 bases between the two ends. CDR1 and CDR2 (germline): SNHLY, FYNNEI.

The rearrangement joins TRBV7-8 to TRBJ1-3, with D unresolved. V lost 8 bases and J 0 bases, leaving 14 bases between the germline ends. This CDR3 has 15 amino acids. Germline V gene sequence: CDR1 SGHVS, CDR2 FQNEAQ. CDR3 protein: CASRTDPLSGNTIYF. DNA for the CDR3: TGTGCCAGCCGAACAGACCCGCTCTCTGGAAACACCATATATTTT.